The 15 T cell receptor beta chains below all came from one sample that was sequenced in a study of CD8 T cells in Susac syndrome. cDNA came from about 0.46 to 1 ug RNA primed by random hexamers. TCRdb processed the immunoSEQ multiplex PCR reads anew with MiXCR; each CDR3 protein has one entry. This table holds some 400,000 distinct CDR3 sequences, 85% found once. The sample consisted of CD8+ T cells from PBMCs. The source is a human donor with multiple sclerosis.

The chain has TRBV14 and TRBJ1-1; D is undetermined. Trimming took off 4 bases at V and 4 bases at J, with 13 bases between the two ends. CDR3 length: 14 amino acids. CDR1 and CDR2 (germline): SGHDN, FVKESK. The chain's CDR3 is CASSLRTVGTEAFF. Here the CDR3 DNA reads TGTGCCAGCAGCCTCAGGACGGTGGGCACTGAAGCTTTCTTT.

This chain uses TRBV7-6 with TRBJ2-3; weak D call: TRBD2 (6 bases). The V gene's germline CDR1 is SGHVS and CDR2 FNYEAQ. The V end was cut by 0 bases, the J end by 4 bases, with 11 bases between. The CDR3 contains 15 residues. For the CDR3, the DNA is TGTGCCAGCAGCTTAGCAGCCGGGAGTGCAGATACGCAGTATTTT. Amino acid sequence: CASSLAAGSADTQYF.

The genes are TRBV27 and TRBJ1-1; 7 bases are a match to TRBD1. Per germline, CDR1 MNHEY and CDR2 SMNVEV (reference sequence). J gave up 3 bases and V 3 bases, and 13 bases lay outside the gene matches. This CDR3 is built from 17 residues. CDR3 nucleotides: TGTGCCAGCAGTTTCAAGACAGGGACGCTTTCGGACACTGAAGCTTTCTTT. It yields the protein CASSFKTGTLSDTEAFF.

Here the CDR3 DNA reads TGCGCCAGCAGCCAAGATAACCCGGCGGGAGAGCAGTTCTTC. Translation: CASSQDNPAGEQFF. The V and J genes are TRBV4-1 and TRBJ2-1; maybe TRBD2 (6 bases). In germline, CDR1 is MGHRA, CDR2 YSYEKL. With 0 bases removed from V and 10 bases from J, the gap between germline ends came to 13 bases. This CDR3 contains 14 residues.

The chain recombines TRBV29-1 with TRBJ1-1; no clear D gene. V dropped 6 bases and J dropped 1 base, with 9 bases sitting between them. Germline loops: CDR1 SQVTM, CDR2 ANQGSEA. The CDR3 is 12 amino acids. CDR3 DNA sequence: TGCAGCGTCCAGGCATGGAACACTGAAGCTTTCTTT. Translation: CSVQAWNTEAFF.

This clonotype occurred once. The CDR3 protein is CASSLSGVTSYEQYF. DNA of the CDR3: TGTGCCAGCAGCTTATCGGGAGTGACCTCCTACGAGCAGTACTTC. This sequence joins TRBV5-4 and TRBJ2-7, with D tentatively TRBD2 (6 bases). Germline-derived CDR1 and CDR2 are SGHNT and YYREEE (reference sequence). Trimming removed 2 bases at V and 0 bases at J, with 12 bases between. This CDR3 spans 15 amino acids.

The CDR3 sequence is CASSLGGTVGEQYF. Written as DNA, the CDR3 is TGTGCCAGCAGCTTGGGTGGGACGGTTGGGGAGCAGTACTTC. The chain links TRBV5-4 to TRBJ2-7; D could derive from TRBD1 or TRBD2 (5 bases each). V was cut by 0 bases and J by 7 bases, with 14 bases left in between. Germline CDR1 is SGHNT and CDR2 is YYREEE (reference sequence). The CDR3 contains 14 residues. The variable domain in full, completed from reference TRBV5-4 and TRBJ2-7, reads ETGVTQSPTHLIKTRGQQVTLRCSSQSGHNTVSWYQQALGQGPQFIFQYYREEENGRGNFPPRFSGLQFPNYSSELNVNALELDDSALYLCASSLGGTVGEQYFGPGTRLTVT.

V is TRBV2 and J is TRBJ2-5; 11 bases align to TRBD2. This CDR3 comprises 13 residues. The V gene end was trimmed by 7 bases and the J gene end by 4 bases; junction bases not matched to a gene: 2. The V gene's germline CDR1 is SNHLY and CDR2 FYNNEI. The CDR3 here is CASIAGGTETQYF. The CDR3 nucleotides read TGTGCCAGCATAGCGGGGGGGACAGAGACCCAGTACTTC.

This clonotype was observed a single time. The chain is built from TRBV2 and TRBJ1-5; D ambiguous. There are 15 residues in the CDR3. The germline gives CDR1 SNHLY, CDR2 FYNNEI. Trimming left V 3 bases short and J 7 bases short, with 16 bases between. The DNA for the CDR3 is TGTGCCAGCAGTGATCCTCGTGAAGAAGGGCAGCCCCAGCATTTT. It specifies CASSDPREEGQPQHF.

This rearrangement joins TRBV2 to TRBJ2-3; D remains unclear. Germline V gives CDR1 SNHLY, CDR2 FYNNEI. The CDR3 has 16 amino acids. V was trimmed by 5 bases and J by 6 bases, leaving 21 bases between them. The CDR3 loop reads CASSRKRRPWFDTQYF. CDR3 in DNA: TGTGCCAGCAGTAGAAAGCGACGACCCTGGTTTGATACGCAGTATTTT.

V usage is TRBV20-1 and J usage is TRBJ2-3, with D perhaps matching TRBD2 (5 bases). This CDR3 is built from 15 residues. V was clipped by 6 bases and J by 0 bases, with 16 bases between them. CDR1 is DFQATT and CDR2 is SNEGSKA in the germline V gene (reference sequence). The CDR3 sequence: CSAPGMETSTDTQYF. As DNA, the CDR3 is TGCAGTGCCCCGGGGATGGAAACTAGCACAGATACGCAGTATTTT.

This chain connects TRBV19 to TRBJ1-2; 10 nucleotides line up with TRBD1. V trimming: 5 bases; J trimming: 8 bases; junction bases outside the gene matches: 8. Per germline, CDR1 LNHDA and CDR2 SQIVND (reference sequence). This CDR3 has 14 residues. This chain's CDR3 is CASSEDRGLRGYTF. CDR3 nucleotides: TGTGCCAGTAGTGAAGACAGGGGGCTTCGAGGCTACACCTTC.

V is TRBV7-2 and J is TRBJ1-2; TRBD1 aligns across 8 bases. Germline CDR1 and CDR2: SGHTA and FQGNSA. The CDR3 has 16 residues. The V segment lost 1 base and the J segment 4 bases; nucleotides outside the gene matches: 8. CDR3 sequence (DNA): TGTGCCAGCAGCTTAGACCCGGGACAGGACCCCTATGGCTACACCTTC. This sequence encodes CASSLDPGQDPYGYTF. The full variable domain, its missing parts supplied by reference TRBV7-2 and TRBJ1-2, is GAGVSQSPSNKVTEKGKDVELRCDPISGHTALYWYRQSLGQGLEFLIYFQGNSAPDKSGLPSDRFSAERTGGSVSTLTIQRTQQEDSAVYLCASSLDPGQDPYGYTFGSGTRLTVV.

The rearrangement links TRBV6-1 to TRBJ2-3, with 10 bases that match TRBD2. The germline gives CDR1 MNHNS, CDR2 SASEGT. V trimming: 4 bases; J trimming: 4 bases; junction bases outside the gene matches: 8. The CDR3 totals 16 residues. CDR3 DNA sequence: TGTGCCAGCAGTGTACCCCTAGCGGGGGCCGCAGATACGCAGTATTTT. It translates to CASSVPLAGAADTQYF.

On this clonotype itself: The germline gene is not matched at one end of the junction; a read error may be the cause. The rearrangement links TRBV6-5 to TRBJ2-3, with D perhaps TRBD1 (6 bases). CDR3 length equals 14 residues. Germline CDR1 MNHEY, CDR2 SVGAGI. CDR3 protein: CASSSQGPTDTQYF. CDR3 nucleotides: TGTGCCAGCAGTTCGCAGGGGCCCACAGATACGCAGTATTTC.